The 12 T cell receptor beta chains presented below share a single source sample, sequenced in a study of response to subunit inactivated influenza vaccine. TCRdb recomputed calls from the RT-PCR reads with MiXCR, one row per CDR3 protein. The sample lists 600,000 to 850,000 distinct CDR3 sequences; about 14% were seen once. The sequencing used PBMCs from blood, collected 14 days before vaccination. All receptors derive from a man aged 50-59 years who received an inactivated influenza vaccine.

The sample holds a few counts of this clonotype. V gene TRBV18 combines with J gene TRBJ2-2; D may match TRBD1 or TRBD2 (5 bases each). CDR1 is KGHSH and CDR2 is LQKENI in the germline V gene. V lost 4 bases, J lost 8 bases, and 17 bases lay in between. The CDR3 sequence is 15 residues long. CDR3 protein: CASSLGTAETGELFF. CDR3 sequence (DNA): TGTGCCAGCTCACTGGGGACCGCCGAAACAGGGGAGCTGTTTTTT.

A few counts support this clonotype. The chain is built from TRBV6-1 and TRBJ2-5; 11 bases agree with TRBD2. Looked up from germline, CDR1 is MNHNS and CDR2 is SASEGT. V trimming: 6 bases; J trimming: 1 base; junction bases outside the gene matches: 7. The CDR3 covers 16 residues. CDR3 nucleotides: TGTGCCAGCAGCGACCCCGGGACTAGCGGCCAAGAGACCCAGTACTTC. Amino acids: CASSDPGTSGQETQYF.

The chain joins TRBV20-1 to TRBJ2-7; possible D gene TRBD1, 5 bases. The CDR3 covers 12 residues. Germline V CDR1 and CDR2: DFQATT, SNEGSKA (reference sequence). Trimming removed 6 bases from V and 4 bases from J, with 13 bases in between. CDR3 sequence reads: CSASPDKYEQYF. CDR3 DNA: TGCAGTGCCTCCCCGGACAAATACGAGCAGTACTTC.

This clonotype was detected only a few times. This sequence joins TRBV9 and TRBJ2-7; D is tentatively TRBD1 or TRBD2 (5 bases each). This CDR3 is built from 15 residues. V gave up 4 bases and J gave up 3 bases, with 17 bases separating them. Germline CDR1 and CDR2: SGDLS and YYNGEE. The CDR3 coding sequence is TGTGCCAGCAGCCCACCCCCGGGACCGGACTACGAGCAGTACTTC. It yields the protein CASSPPPGPDYEQYF.

This clonotype was counted ten times or more. The rearrangement uses TRBV24-1 and TRBJ2-2; 10 bases match TRBD2. J gave up 7 bases and V 10 bases, and 14 bases lay outside the gene matches. The germline V gene encodes CDR1 KGHDR and CDR2 SFDVKD. There are 16 residues in the CDR3. The CDR3 reads CATASSGTSEVGELFF. For the CDR3, the DNA is TGTGCCACAGCCTCCTCCGGGACTAGCGAGGTCGGGGAGCTGTTTTTT.

The V gene is TRBV11-2, the J gene TRBJ2-2, with a tentative D call TRBD2 (6 bases). Deletions cut 4 bases from V and 4 bases from J, with 16 bases between. CDR3 size: 16 residues. Per germline, CDR1 SGHAT and CDR2 FQNNGV. The CDR3 sequence: CASSSIAAAGTGELFF. DNA of the CDR3: TGTGCCAGCAGCTCCATAGCGGCCGCGGGCACCGGGGAGCTGTTTTTT.

This clonotype came up a few times. This rearrangement joins TRBV6-5 to TRBJ1-6; 9 nucleotides line up with TRBD1. The germline gives CDR1 MNHEY, CDR2 SVGAGI. Germline trimming cut 3 bases from V and 5 bases from J; bases unmatched to any gene: 5. The CDR3 totals 16 residues. The CDR3 loop is CASSYPRTGDNSPLHF. As DNA, the CDR3 is TGTGCCAGCAGTTATCCGCGGACAGGGGATAATTCACCCCTCCACTTT.

In its sample, this clonotype was seen a few times. The chain joins TRBV28 to TRBJ2-5; no firm D call. From germline, CDR1 is MDHEN and CDR2 SYDVKM. The CDR3 is 13 residues long. V lost 2 bases and J lost 3, with 7 bases in between. CDR3 coding DNA: TGTGCCAGCAGTTTAGGAAACGAAGAGACCCAGTACTTC. Its translation is CASSLGNEETQYF.

This clonotype was observed a few times. This chain joins TRBV7-2 and TRBJ2-1, with D maybe TRBD1 (5 bases). The V gene lost 1 base and the J gene lost 5 bases, with 9 bases spanning the gap. In germline, CDR1 is SGHTA, CDR2 FQGNSA. CDR3 size: 14 residues. The CDR3 spells CASSLVVGDNEQFF. CDR3 coding DNA: TGTGCCAGCAGCTTAGTCGTAGGGGACAATGAGCAGTTCTTC.

V usage is TRBV27 and J usage is TRBJ2-7; D possibly corresponds to TRBD2 (6 bases). From germline, CDR1 is MNHEY and CDR2 SMNVEV (reference sequence). V was clipped by 2 bases and J by 2 bases, with 13 bases between them. The CDR3 length is 15 residues. As DNA, the CDR3 is TGTGCCAGCAGTTTAATCGGCGGGACCACCTACGAGCAGTACTTC. Its protein is CASSLIGGTTYEQYF.

V usage is TRBV5-1 and J usage is TRBJ2-7; D not resolved. Trimming stripped 7 bases from V and 3 bases from J, with 14 bases between. From germline, CDR1 is SGHRS and CDR2 YFSETQ. The CDR3 extends over 13 amino acids. The CDR3: CASSTGSGYEQYF. Here the CDR3 DNA reads TGCGCCAGCTCAACGGGCTCGGGCTACGAGCAGTACTTC.

The chain joins TRBV12-3 or TRBV12-4 to TRBJ2-2, with D maybe TRBD2 (6 bases). The germline V and J ends were trimmed by 3 bases and 7 bases, with 15 bases remaining between them. The CDR3 has 15 amino acids. For the CDR3, the DNA is TGTGCCAGCAGTTTTTCGACGGGGGTTCACGGGGAGCTGTTTTTT. This translates into CASSFSTGVHGELFF.